The clone carrying this T cell receptor beta chain was seen just once. This record comes from a study of blood T cell repertoires in COVID-19. Ages ranged from 18 to 89 years, with residence in around 24 US areas. Cohort allocation depended upon clinical history that participants reported. Cohort 3 recovery required two negative PCRs, clearance, or symptom resolution. Original data processing: Reference gene primer amplification gave estimated nucleated cell counts. Clones were read by immunoSEQ multiplex PCR, and TCRdb kept only the in-frame ones, dropping some. V and J calls and clone size come straight from that table; D and trimming were deduced from the DNA. The data show some 460,000 clones, approximately 86% seen once. Germline CDR1 and CDR2: LGHDT and YNNKEL (reference sequence). The CDR3 loop spans 15 amino acids. The V segment lost 4 bases and the J segment 5 bases; nucleotides outside the gene matches: 4.

The source material was PBMCs or T cells enriched from blood (not recorded which). This clonotype originated in a woman younger than 35 who had recovered from COVID-19. The chain is built from TRBV3-1 (or the pseudogene TRBV3-2) and TRBJ1-4; 10 bases are a match to TRBD1. CDR3 amino acids: CASSLRTGGNEKLFF. The CDR3 DNA sequence: TGTGCCAGCAGCCTAAGGACAGGGGGGAATGAAAAACTGTTTTTT.